The sequence of this T cell receptor (beta chain) was determined in a study of T-cell memory formation after mild COVID-19. Each CDR3 protein is one row after TCRdb ran MiXCR on the 5' RACE reads. This repertoire shows under 85,000 distinct CDR3 sequences, approximately 15% found once; its top ten account for roughly 30%. Germline CDR1 and CDR2: MNHEY and SVGEGT. V was shortened by 5 bases and J by 7 bases, with 15 bases between the two germline ends. CDR3 size: 13 residues. Points from the study as a whole: Among clones contracting day 15 to 85, CD4/CD8 was balanced, whereas later expanders leaned CD4+.

This clonotype turned up a few times. Its antigen remains unknown. The chain has TRBV6-2 or TRBV6-3 and TRBJ2-7; D possibly uses TRBD1 or TRBD2 (5 bases each). The clonotype was recovered from an adult woman who had mild COVID-19 (a few samples of this study predate the infection). Cell type and time point are not known. Sequencing was performed on PBMCs or a T cell subset sorted from them (not recorded which). CDR3 sequence: CASSPGPVGEQYF. In DNA, the CDR3 is TGTGCCAGCAGTCCGGGACCTGTGGGGGAGCAGTACTTC.